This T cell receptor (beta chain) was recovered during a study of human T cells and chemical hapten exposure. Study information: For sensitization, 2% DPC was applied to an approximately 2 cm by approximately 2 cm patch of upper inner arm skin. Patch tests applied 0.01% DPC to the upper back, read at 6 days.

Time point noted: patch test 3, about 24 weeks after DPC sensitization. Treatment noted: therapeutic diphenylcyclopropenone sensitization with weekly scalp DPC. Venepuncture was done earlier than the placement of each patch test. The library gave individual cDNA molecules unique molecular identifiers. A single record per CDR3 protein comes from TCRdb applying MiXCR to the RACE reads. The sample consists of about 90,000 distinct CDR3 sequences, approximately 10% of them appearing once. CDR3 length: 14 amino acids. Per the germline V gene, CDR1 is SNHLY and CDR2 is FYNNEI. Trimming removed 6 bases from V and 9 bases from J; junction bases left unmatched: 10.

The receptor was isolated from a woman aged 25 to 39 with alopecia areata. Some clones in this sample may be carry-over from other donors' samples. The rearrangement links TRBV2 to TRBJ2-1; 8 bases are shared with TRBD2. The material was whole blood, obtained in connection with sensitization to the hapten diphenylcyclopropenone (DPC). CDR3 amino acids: CASRGTRGRGEQFF. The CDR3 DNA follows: TGTGCCAGCAGGGGGACTAGAGGCCGTGGTGAGCAGTTCTTC.